What follows are 13 T cell receptor beta chains derived from one specimen sequenced in a study of blood T cell repertoires in COVID-19. The repertoire was sequenced with immunoSEQ multiplex PCR; TCRdb's copy has only in-frame clones and lacks some. The sample comprises approximately 140,000 clones, around 89% of which are singletons, and roughly 28% rests with the top ten. The specimen sequenced was peripheral blood. Receptors originate from a human donor in a cohort sampled during active COVID-19.

This CDR3 is CASSQVSGVDEQFF. Written as DNA, the CDR3 is TGTGCCAGCAGCCAAGTCTCAGGGGTCGATGAGCAGTTCTTC. The chain uses TRBV3-1 (or the pseudogene TRBV3-2) and TRBJ2-1; a possible D gene is TRBD1 (6 bases). V was trimmed by 1 base and J by 8 bases, leaving 12 bases between them. The germline CDR1 and CDR2 sequences are LGHDT and YNNKEL (reference sequence). The CDR3 is 14 amino acids.

V and J are TRBV5-5 and TRBJ2-1; 7 bases fit TRBD1. Germline assignment: CDR1 SGHKS and CDR2 YYEKEE (reference sequence). This CDR3 region has 13 residues. With V trimmed by 4 bases and J by 9 bases, 7 bases remained unmatched. The CDR3: CASSKDRVGEQFF. The CDR3 DNA reads as TGTGCCAGCAGCAAAGACAGGGTGGGTGAGCAGTTCTTC.

In the case of this clone: Different DNA sequences within this sample yield the same CDR3. The V and J genes are TRBV18 and TRBJ2-7, with TRBD1 matching 9 bases. Germline V gene sequence: CDR1 KGHSH, CDR2 LQKENI. Trimming removed 0 bases from V and 4 bases from J; junction bases left unmatched: 1. CDR3 length equals 14 residues. CDR3 in DNA: TGTGCCAGCTCACCACCGGGACAGGGATACGAGCAGTACTTC. It specifies CASSPPGQGYEQYF.

This clone has a single count. The chain uses TRBV4-2 and TRBJ1-1; no clear D. The CDR3 loop spans 17 amino acids. Trimming pared 0 bases from V and 0 bases from J, leaving 14 bases between. Germline V CDR1 and CDR2: LGHNA, YNFKEQ. The CDR3 bases are TGTGCCAGCAGCCAAGAGCCAGCTAGAAGGTTGAACACTGAAGCTTTCTTT. Translating it yields CASSQEPARRLNTEAFF.

This chain links TRBV9 with TRBJ2-3, with TRBD1 identical over 8 bases. CDR3 length equals 15 residues. Germline V CDR1 and CDR2: SGDLS, YYNGEE. V was pared by 4 bases and J by 1 base, with 5 bases of the junction left unmatched. The CDR3 sequence is CASSWTGTGTDTQYF. The CDR3 DNA sequence: TGTGCCAGCAGCTGGACAGGGACCGGCACAGATACGCAGTATTTT.

The rearrangement links TRBV7-2 to TRBJ2-7; D perhaps matches TRBD2 (6 bases). V dropped 1 base and J dropped 5 bases, with 12 bases sitting between them. The CDR3 is made up of 14 amino acids. CDR1 is SGHTA and CDR2 is FQGNSA in the germline V gene. The CDR3 sequence: CASSLGRGLNEQYF. The DNA of the CDR3 is TGTGCCAGCAGCTTAGGGCGGGGCCTGAACGAGCAGTACTTC. The variable domain in full, with the rest retrieved from reference TRBV7-2 and TRBJ2-7, is GAGVSQSPSNKVTEKGKDVELRCDPISGHTALYWYRQSLGQGLEFLIYFQGNSAPDKSGLPSDRFSAERTGGSVSTLTIQRTQQEDSAVYLCASSLGRGLNEQYFGPGTRLTVT.

This clone was found many times. CDR3: CASSSDNRGLYTGYEQYF. The CDR3 coding sequence is TGTGCCAGCAGCTCGGATAACAGGGGGCTCTACACGGGCTACGAGCAGTACTTC. The chain uses TRBV5-5 and TRBJ2-7, with 9 bases lining up with TRBD1. CDR3 length: 18 amino acids. Germline-derived CDR1 and CDR2 are SGHKS and YYEKEE (reference sequence). V shed 3 bases and J 3 bases; nucleotides not matched to a gene: 16.

This CDR3 reads CASSQDQVGGSDGYTF. CDR3 DNA sequence: TGCGCCAGCAGCCAAGATCAAGTCGGGGGATCGGATGGCTACACCTTC. The chain is built from TRBV4-1 and TRBJ1-2; D is perhaps TRBD1 (5 bases). V lost 0 bases to trimming and J lost 6 bases, with 17 bases between them. The CDR3 loop spans 16 amino acids. Germline loops: CDR1 MGHRA, CDR2 YSYEKL.

The chain is built from TRBV13 and TRBJ2-7, with 7 bases fitting TRBD1. CDR1 PRHDT and CDR2 FYEKMQ come from the germline V gene (reference sequence). The CDR3 sequence is 13 residues long. Trimming removed 5 bases from V and 4 bases from J; junction bases left unmatched: 5. CDR3 sequence (DNA): TGTGCCAGCAGCGGGACAGATCGTTACGAGCAGTACTTC. Translation: CASSGTDRYEQYF.

The chain couples TRBV19 to TRBJ1-2; 12 bases line up with TRBD1. V shed 3 bases, J shed 8 bases, and the junction held 7 bases outside the gene matches. The CDR3 loop spans 15 amino acids. Per germline, CDR1 LNHDA and CDR2 SQIVND (reference sequence). The CDR3 coding sequence is TGTGCCAGTAGTATTTTCGGGACAGGGGGCCACGGCTACACCTTC. As protein: CASSIFGTGGHGYTF.

The chain carries TRBV9 and TRBJ2-7; maybe TRBD2 (5 bases). The germline V gene has CDR1 SGDLS and CDR2 YYNGEE. Trimming stripped 4 bases from V and 0 bases from J, with 14 bases between. This CDR3 is 15 amino acids long. CDR3 residues: CASSPGSRSSYEQYF. The CDR3 region has the DNA TGTGCCAGCAGCCCGGGATCCAGGAGCTCCTACGAGCAGTACTTC.

The chain has TRBV27 and TRBJ1-2; a possible D gene is TRBD1 (5 bases). CDR1 MNHEY and CDR2 SMNVEV come from the germline V gene (reference sequence). CDR3 size: 14 residues. Trimming shortened V by 4 bases and J by 8 bases, and 17 bases separated the two germline ends. The CDR3 DNA reads TGTGCCAGCAGTTCCCACTCGGGGGTGAGGGGCTACACCTTC. Its translation is CASSSHSGVRGYTF.

The genes are TRBV30 and TRBJ1-2; D is unresolved. Germline assignment: CDR1 GTSNPN and CDR2 SVGIG (reference sequence). Trimming pared 0 bases from V and 8 bases from J, leaving 19 bases between. This CDR3 contains 15 residues. This CDR3 is CAWSVQSSPVRGYTF. CDR3 sequence (DNA): TGTGCCTGGAGTGTACAGTCCTCACCTGTCCGGGGCTACACCTTC.